A few counts support the clone carrying this T cell receptor (beta chain). Its antigen is unidentified. This specimen belongs to a study of T cell repertoires in cytomegalovirus infection. Study findings and constraints: In two of eight donors, the top clonotype was HLA-C-restricted CMV-specific.

V shed 2 bases and J shed 0 bases, with 10 bases lying between them. Germline CDR1 reads SEHNR; CDR2 reads FQNEAQ (reference sequence). The CDR3 loop spans 16 amino acids. TCRdb reanalysed the reads using MiXCR and keeps one entry per CDR3 protein. Among approximately 600,000 distinct CDR3 sequences listed, over 35% were seen once. The sequence derives from a human donor in good health (CMV status not recorded). Some clones in this sample may be carry-over from other donors' samples. The chain links TRBV7-9 to TRBJ1-4, with D possibly being TRBD1 (6 bases). The starting material was cultured PBMCs, obtained from culture after CMV antigen stimulation. This CDR3 is CASSLWGRATNEKLFF. The CDR3 DNA follows: TGTGCCAGCAGCTTATGGGGGCGAGCAACTAATGAAAAACTGTTTTTT.